Shown below are 16 T cell receptor beta chains from a single sample sequenced in a study of T cell repertoires in cytomegalovirus infection. TCRdb redid the calling of the reads with MiXCR, one entry per CDR3 protein. Here the sample spans about 900,000 distinct CDR3 sequences, about a third being singletons. Antigens for these TCRs are unknown. Sequences were derived from cultured CD8+ T cells from PBMCs, sampled from culture after CMV antigen stimulation. The receptor set was obtained from a human donor in good health (CMV status not recorded). Some clones in this sample may be carry-over from other donors' samples.

This clonotype was observed at least ten times. The chain employs TRBV13 and TRBJ1-1; perhaps TRBD1 as D (5 bases). V was trimmed by 5 bases and J by 11 bases, leaving 21 bases between them. This CDR3 contains 14 residues. CDR1 is PRHDT, CDR2 FYEKMQ, per germline (reference sequence). CDR3 sequence (DNA): TGTGCCAGCAGCCCAGCCCGCCGGGGGAGGGACGCTTTCTTT. Protein sequence: CASSPARRGRDAFF.

The chain is built from TRBV7-9 and TRBJ1-4; no definite D call. Trimming stripped 4 bases from V and 0 bases from J, with 9 bases between. CDR1 is SEHNR, CDR2 FQNEAQ, per germline (reference sequence). The CDR3 runs to 15 residues. The CDR3 reads CASSSTPTTNEKLFF. The CDR3 nucleotides read TGTGCCAGCAGCTCGACTCCGACAACTAATGAAAAACTGTTTTTT.

Many counts were recorded for this clonotype. The rearrangement uses TRBV10-2 and TRBJ2-3, with D tentatively TRBD2 (5 bases). Germline values: CDR1 WSHSY, CDR2 SAAADI. V lost 6 bases, J lost 2 bases, and 18 bases lay in between. The CDR3 has 16 residues. This CDR3 reads CASRAQAGSYTDTQYF. CDR3 nucleotides: TGCGCCAGCAGGGCTCAGGCGGGCAGCTACACAGATACGCAGTATTTT.

V is TRBV6-6 and J is TRBJ2-3; D possibly corresponds to TRBD2 (5 bases). The ends were cut back, 6 bases at V and 6 bases at J, with 13 bases in the middle. This CDR3 has 13 amino acids. Germline V gene data show CDR1 as MNHNY and CDR2 as SVGAGI (reference sequence). The CDR3 bases are TGTGCCAGCAGCCGTCCACTAGGGGATACGCAGTATTTT. Protein: CASSRPLGDTQYF.

The DNA of the CDR3 is TGTGCCAGCAGCTGGGGACTAGCAATCGAGCAGTTCTTC. It codes for CASSWGLAIEQFF. V is TRBV7-9 and J is TRBJ2-1, with 9 bases lining up with TRBD2. Germline assignment: CDR1 SEHNR and CDR2 FQNEAQ (reference sequence). The CDR3 has 13 amino acids. Unmatched junction bases numbered 5, after V lost 4 bases and J lost 10 bases. Full variable domain (missing parts from reference TRBV7-9 and TRBJ2-1): DTGVSQNPRHKITKRGQNVTFRCDPISEHNRLYWYRQTLGQGPEFLTYFQNEAQLEKSRLLSDRFSAERPKGSFSTLEIQRTEQGDSAMYLCASSWGLAIEQFFGPGTRLTVL.

This chain joins TRBV18 and TRBJ1-2, with 7 bases fitting TRBD1. The CDR3 length is 16 residues. After removal of 2 bases from V and 6 bases from J, the junction contained 12 bases not matched to a gene. Germline CDR1 is KGHSH and CDR2 is LQKENI. CDR3 DNA: TGTGCCAGCTCACCAAAAGAGACAGGGATGGAGAATGGCTACACCTTC. Translating gives CASSPKETGMENGYTF.

The sample holds one count of this clonotype. V and J are TRBV19 and TRBJ1-1; tentatively, D is TRBD1 (6 bases). Germline CDR1 and CDR2: LNHDA and SQIVND (reference sequence). The ends were cut back, 4 bases at V and 0 bases at J, with 21 bases in the middle. The CDR3 is 18 residues long. The CDR3 region is CASSTPIARGVLNTEAFF. The CDR3 DNA sequence: TGTGCCAGTAGTACCCCTATCGCGAGGGGGGTTTTGAACACTGAAGCTTTCTTT.

The rearrangement joins TRBV15 to TRBJ2-5; D is uncertain. The germline V and J ends were trimmed by 2 bases and 1 base, with 2 bases remaining between them. This CDR3 spans 12 amino acids. CDR1 is LNHNV, CDR2 YYDKDF, per germline (reference sequence). The CDR3 nucleotides read TGTGCCACCAGCAGACCCCAAGAGACCCAGTACTTC. Its translation: CATSRPQETQYF.

Many counts were recorded for this clonotype. This chain connects TRBV7-2 to TRBJ2-7; D gene uncertain. The CDR3 spans 13 residues. Germline V gene data show CDR1 as SGHTA and CDR2 as FQGNSA. Trimming left V 3 bases short and J 2 bases short, with 8 bases between. The CDR3 loop is CASSLLETYEQYF. CDR3 nucleotide sequence: TGTGCCAGCAGCTTGCTGGAGACCTACGAGCAGTACTTC.

The V call is TRBV7-9, the J call TRBJ1-5, with TRBD1 as a possible D gene (6 bases). The V end was cut by 4 bases, the J end by 8 bases, with 18 bases between. The CDR3 runs to 15 residues. CDR1 and CDR2 (germline): SEHNR, FQNEAQ (reference sequence). In DNA form, the CDR3 reads TGTGCCAGCAGCTCGTCGGGGGACAAGATAGAGCCCCAGCATTTT. It translates to CASSSSGDKIEPQHF. Full variable domain (missing parts from reference TRBV7-9 and TRBJ1-5): DTGVSQNPRHKITKRGQNVTFRCDPISEHNRLYWYRQTLGQGPEFLTYFQNEAQLEKSRLLSDRFSAERPKGSFSTLEIQRTEQGDSAMYLCASSSSGDKIEPQHFGDGTRLSIL.

This chain joins TRBV20-1 and TRBJ1-2; D not certain. CDR3 size: 14 residues. Trimming left V 4 bases short and J 4 bases short, with 16 bases between. Germline V CDR1 and CDR2: DFQATT, SNEGSKA (reference sequence). The CDR3 loop reads CSANLLEGFYGYTF. In DNA, the CDR3 is TGCAGTGCTAACCTCCTAGAGGGATTCTATGGCTACACCTTC.

In nucleotides, the CDR3 is TGCGCCAGCAGCTGGGGACAGACCTACGAGCAGTACTTC. This codes for CASSWGQTYEQYF. This chain connects TRBV5-1 to TRBJ2-7; TRBD1 agrees at 7 bases. This CDR3 is built from 13 residues. CDR1 is SGHRS, CDR2 YFSETQ, per germline. Unmatched junction bases numbered 2, after V lost 3 bases and J lost 2 bases.

In its sample, this clonotype was seen a few times. The CDR3 DNA follows: TGTGCCAGCAGCGATGCCGGGACACGGCCCATTGAAGCTTTCTTT. This sequence encodes CASSDAGTRPIEAFF. The chain employs TRBV7-6 and TRBJ1-1; D possibly corresponds to TRBD1 (6 bases). The CDR3 consists of 15 residues. Germline loops: CDR1 SGHVS, CDR2 FNYEAQ. V was cut by 5 bases and J by 7 bases, with 20 bases left in between.

This clonotype showed up just a few times. The chain joins TRBV7-9 to TRBJ1-4; the D gene is possibly TRBD1 (6 bases). Germline CDR1 reads SEHNR; CDR2 reads FQNEAQ (reference sequence). V lost 5 bases and J lost 4, with 17 bases in between. This CDR3 has 16 residues. In nucleotides, the CDR3 is TGTGCCAGCAGCCTAGATTCTGGACAGATTAATGAAAAACTGTTTTTT. It codes for CASSLDSGQINEKLFF.

This sequence joins TRBV7-8 and TRBJ2-1; 7 nucleotides agree with TRBD2. Germline CDR1 reads SGHVS; CDR2 reads FQNEAQ. The CDR3 is made up of 16 amino acids. The junction had 7 bases not matched to a gene; V was cut back by 4 bases and J by 1 base. CDR3 DNA: TGTGCCAGCAGCTCGAGCGGGGTCCGTTCCTACAATGAGCAGTTCTTC. Translation gives CASSSSGVRSYNEQFF.

In its sample, this clonotype was seen many times. The V and J genes are TRBV6-2 or TRBV6-3 and TRBJ2-3, with D hard to call. Trimming took off 0 bases at V and 0 bases at J, with 10 bases between the two ends. CDR1 and CDR2 from the germline V gene are MNHEY and SVGEGT. The CDR3 is 16 amino acids. The CDR3 here is CASSYSTSDSTDTQYF. In DNA, the CDR3 is TGTGCCAGCAGTTACTCGACTTCCGACAGCACAGATACGCAGTATTTT.